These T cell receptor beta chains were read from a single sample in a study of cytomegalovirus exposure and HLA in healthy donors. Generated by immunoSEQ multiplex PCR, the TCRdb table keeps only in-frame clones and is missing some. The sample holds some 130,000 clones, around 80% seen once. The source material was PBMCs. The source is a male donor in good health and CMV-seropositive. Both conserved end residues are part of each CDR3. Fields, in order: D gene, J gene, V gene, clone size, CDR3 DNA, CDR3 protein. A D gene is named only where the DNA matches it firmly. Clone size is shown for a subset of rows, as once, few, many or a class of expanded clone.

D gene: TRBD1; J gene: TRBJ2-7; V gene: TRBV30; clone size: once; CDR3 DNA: TGTGCCTGGAGTTTTGCGACAGGGTTCTACGAGCAGTACTTC; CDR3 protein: CAWSFATGFYEQYF
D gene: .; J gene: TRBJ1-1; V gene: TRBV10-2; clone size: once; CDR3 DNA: TGCGCCAGCCAGGCCACAGTTACGAACACTGAAGCTTTCTTT; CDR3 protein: CASQATVTNTEAFF
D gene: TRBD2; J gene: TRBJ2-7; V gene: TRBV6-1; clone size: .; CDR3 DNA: TGTGCCAGCAGTGAATTTTGGGGGGGTTTTTACGAGCAGTACTTC; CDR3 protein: CASSEFWGGFYEQYF
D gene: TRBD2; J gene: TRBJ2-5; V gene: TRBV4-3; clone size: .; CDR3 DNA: TGCGCCAGCAGCCAAGGTAGCGGGAGAGGGGGAGAGACCCAGTACTTC; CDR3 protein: CASSQGSGRGGETQYF
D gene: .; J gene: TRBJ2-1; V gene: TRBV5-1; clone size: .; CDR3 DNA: TGCGCCAGCAGCTTGACAAGAGGGGGTGAGCAGTTCTTC; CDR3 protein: CASSLTRGGEQFF
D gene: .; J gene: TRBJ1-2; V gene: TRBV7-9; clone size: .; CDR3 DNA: TGTTCCAGCAGCCCGAAGACAGCTGGAGCTAACTATGGCTACACCTTC; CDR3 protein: CSSSPKTAGANYGYTF
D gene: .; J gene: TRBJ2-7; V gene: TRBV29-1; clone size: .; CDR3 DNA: TGCAGCGTTGAAGGGTTGGGCAGGGAAAGTGAGCAGTACTTC; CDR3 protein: CSVEGLGRESEQYF
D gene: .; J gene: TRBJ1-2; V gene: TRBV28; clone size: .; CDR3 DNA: TGTGCCAGCAGTTTTGGGCCGGACTATGGCTACACCTTC; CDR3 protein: CASSFGPDYGYTF
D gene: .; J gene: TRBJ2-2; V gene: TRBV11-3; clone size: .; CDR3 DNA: TGTGCCAGCAGCTTCAGGGGCGAGGCCGGGGAGCTGTTTTTT; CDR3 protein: CASSFRGEAGELFF
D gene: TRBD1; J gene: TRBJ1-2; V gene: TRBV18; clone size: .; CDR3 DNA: TGTGCCAGCTCACCAGCCAGTGGACAGGCTCCGTACTATGGCTACACCTTC; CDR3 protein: CASSPASGQAPYYGYTF
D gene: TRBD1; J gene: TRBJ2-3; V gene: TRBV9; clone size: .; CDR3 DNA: TGTGCCAGCAGCGTCGACAGGGTTGATACGCAGTATTTT; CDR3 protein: CASSVDRVDTQYF
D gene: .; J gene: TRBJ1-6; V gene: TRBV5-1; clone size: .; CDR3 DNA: TGCGCCAGCAGCTTGGTCCTGCTCGGCTATAATTCACCCCTCCACTTT; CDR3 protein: CASSLVLLGYNSPLHF
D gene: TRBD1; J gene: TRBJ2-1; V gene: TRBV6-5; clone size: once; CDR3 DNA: TGTGCCAGCAGGCGCGGACAGGGAACATACAATGAGCAGTTCTTC; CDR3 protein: CASRRGQGTYNEQFF
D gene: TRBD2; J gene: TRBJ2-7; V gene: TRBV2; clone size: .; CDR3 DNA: TGTGCCAGCAGTATGGGACTAGCGGGAGTAGACGAGCAGTACTTC; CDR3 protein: CASSMGLAGVDEQYF
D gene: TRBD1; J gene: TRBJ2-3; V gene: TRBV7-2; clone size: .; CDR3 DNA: TGTGCCAGCAGCCTACAGGGGAGCACAGATACGCAGTATTTT; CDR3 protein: CASSLQGSTDTQYF
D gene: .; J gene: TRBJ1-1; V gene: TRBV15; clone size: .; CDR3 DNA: TGTGCCACCAGCCTCCAGGGTTTGAACACTGAAGCTTTCTTT; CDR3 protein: CATSLQGLNTEAFF
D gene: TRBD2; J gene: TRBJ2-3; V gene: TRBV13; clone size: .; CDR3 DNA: TGTGCCAGCAGCTCTATGGGACTAGCGGGAGGTGGGGGCCCAGATACGCAGTATTTT; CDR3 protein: CASSSMGLAGGGGPDTQYF
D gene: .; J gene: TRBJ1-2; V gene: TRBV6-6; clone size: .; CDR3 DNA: TGTGCCAGCTCCGAGGGGCAGGGGAACTATGGCTACACCTTC; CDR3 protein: CASSEGQGNYGYTF
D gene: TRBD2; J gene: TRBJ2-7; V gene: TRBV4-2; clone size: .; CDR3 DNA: TGTGCCAGCAGCCGGACTAGCGGGGGGTCCCGAACACCACGAACCTACGAGCAGTACTTC; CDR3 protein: CASSRTSGGSRTPRTYEQYF
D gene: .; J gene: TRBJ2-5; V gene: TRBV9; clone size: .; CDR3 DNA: TGTGCCAGCAGCGTAGATCCGGGAAGGGAGACCCAGTACTTC; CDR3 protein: CASSVDPGRETQYF
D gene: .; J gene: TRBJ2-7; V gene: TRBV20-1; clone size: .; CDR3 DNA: TGCAGTGCTAGTACCTACGAGCAGTACTTC; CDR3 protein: CSASTYEQYF
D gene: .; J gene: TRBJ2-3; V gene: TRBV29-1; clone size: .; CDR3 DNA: TGCAGCCAGCACCAGGGGCTGTCAGATACGCAGTATTTT; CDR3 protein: CSQHQGLSDTQYF
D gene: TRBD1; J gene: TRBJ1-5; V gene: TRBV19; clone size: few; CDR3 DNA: TGTGCCAGTAGGGGACAGGGGGCTGAACCCCAGCATTTT; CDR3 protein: CASRGQGAEPQHF
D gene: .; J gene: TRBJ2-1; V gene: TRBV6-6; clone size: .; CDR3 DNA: TGTGCCAGCAGTTATTCTATTGGGACTTACAATGAGCAGTTCTTC; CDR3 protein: CASSYSIGTYNEQFF
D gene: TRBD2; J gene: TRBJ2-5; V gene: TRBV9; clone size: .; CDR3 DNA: TGTGCCAGCAGCGTCGCTAGCGGGGAAGAGACCCAGTACTTC; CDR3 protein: CASSVASGEETQYF
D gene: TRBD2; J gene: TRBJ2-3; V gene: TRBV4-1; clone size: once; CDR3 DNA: TGCGCCAGCAGCCAACCTACCATAGCGGGGCCTGACACAGATACGCAGTATTTT; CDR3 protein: CASSQPTIAGPDTDTQYF
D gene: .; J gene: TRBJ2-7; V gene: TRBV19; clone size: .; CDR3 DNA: TGTGCCAGTACCGAGAGGCAGGGTGGCAACGAGCAGTACTTC; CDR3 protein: CASTERQGGNEQYF